These 30 T cell receptor beta chains were sequenced from one sample in a study of tumor and adjacent non-tumor tissue in lung cancer. TCRbeta libraries were built with three rounds of nested PCR, modified from ARM-PCR. TCRdb passed the multiplex PCR reads through MiXCR, listing each CDR3 protein once. The sample has over 130,000 distinct CDR3 sequences, around 65% seen once; the top ten hold roughly 18%. No cell sorting was done before RNA was extracted from the tissue. Specimen: lung tumor tissue. These receptor sequences come from a man aged 55 to 70 with small cell lung cancer.

This clonotype was seen at least ten times. This chain uses TRBV11-1 with TRBJ2-1; 9 bases are shared with TRBD1. V shed 11 bases, J shed 5 bases, and the junction held 22 bases outside the gene matches. Germline V lookup: CDR1 SGHAT, CDR2 FQDESV (reference sequence). The CDR3 spans 18 residues. CDR3 protein: CAVHDWDRAAFEDNEQFF. The CDR3 region has the DNA TGTGCCGTCCACGATTGGGACAGGGCGGCCTTCGAGGACAATGAGCAGTTCTTC.

As to this clonotype: A much larger clone lies a single base off, so this may be a read error. V is TRBV11-2 and J is TRBJ1-4; D might be TRBD1 (6 bases). CDR3 length: 12 residues. Trimming took 5 bases from V and 10 from J, leaving 11 bases between them. Per the germline V gene, CDR1 is SGHAT and CDR2 is FQNNGV. For the CDR3, the DNA is TGTGCCAGCAGCCGGACAGATGGAAAACTGTTTTTT. Its translation: CASSRTDGKLFF. The whole variable domain, remainder taken from reference TRBV11-2 and TRBJ1-4, is EAGVAQSPRYKIIEKRQSVAFWCNPISGHATLYWYQQILGQGPKLLIQFQNNGVVDDSQLPKDRFSAERLKGVDSTLKIQPAKLEDSAVYLCASSRTDGKLFFGSGTQLSVL.

In this sample, this clonotype turned up a few times. V and J are TRBV20-1 and TRBJ2-3, with 14 bases matching TRBD2. Germline-derived CDR1 and CDR2 are DFQATT and SNEGSKA (reference sequence). V lost 6 bases to trimming and J lost 6 bases; unmatched junction nucleotides: 5. The CDR3 length is 14 residues. The DNA of the CDR3 is TGCAGTGCCGGGACTAGCGGGGGTAGGGATACGCAGTATTTT. As protein: CSAGTSGGRDTQYF.

With respect to this clonotype: One junction end does not reproduce the germline sequence, and a read error may be involved. The V and J genes are TRBV4-1 and TRBJ2-1; D is perhaps TRBD1 or TRBD2 (6 bases each). The V gene's germline CDR1 is MGHRA and CDR2 YSYEKL. The CDR3 sequence is 19 residues long. CDR3 region: CTSSQVRGKGGTIYNEQFF. In DNA form, the CDR3 reads TGCACCAGCAGCCAAGTTAGGGGGAAAGGCGGGACCATATACAATGAGCAGTTCTTC.

Concerning this clonotype itself: The junction departs from the called germline gene at one end, perhaps through a read error. The gene calls are TRBV11-2 and TRBJ2-3, with D uncertain. In germline, CDR1 is SGHAT, CDR2 FQNNGV. CDR3 size: 11 residues. This CDR3 is CASGLEDTQYF. The CDR3 DNA reads TGTGCCAGCGGCTTAGAGGATACTCAATATTTT.

This clonotype was picked up a small number of times. V is TRBV5-4 and J is TRBJ2-5, with 14 nucleotides matching TRBD2. The CDR3 runs 15 residues. Unmatched junction bases numbered 3, after V lost 4 bases and J lost 4 bases. The germline gives CDR1 SGHNT, CDR2 YYREEE (reference sequence). This CDR3 reads CASSRGLAGGETQYF. CDR3 DNA sequence: TGTGCCAGCAGCCGCGGACTAGCGGGAGGAGAGACCCAGTACTTC.

In regard to this clonotype: One junction end disagrees with the germline gene, perhaps due to a read error. This chain uses TRBV20-1 with TRBJ2-1; 9 bases line up with TRBD2. The CDR3 runs to 16 residues. From germline, CDR1 is DFQATT and CDR2 SNEGSKA (reference sequence). CDR3 sequence reads: CSASSLLAGAEYEQFF. CDR3 nucleotides: TGCAGTGCTAGCTCCCTTTTAGCGGGAGCTGAGTATGAGCAATTCTTC.

A few counts support this clonotype. This rearrangement joins TRBV6-1 to TRBJ1-4, with D hard to call. The CDR3 has 11 amino acids. CDR1 and CDR2 from the germline V gene are MNHNS and SASEGT. V was shortened by 5 bases and J by 6 bases, with 4 bases between the two germline ends. CDR3 sequence: CASSWDEKLFF. CDR3 bases: TGTGCCAGCAGTTGGGATGAAAAACTGTTTTTT.

As concerns this clonotype: Compared with germline, one end of the junction differs, possibly owing to a read error. The rearrangement links TRBV5-4 to TRBJ2-3, with D maybe TRBD2 (5 bases). Germline-derived CDR1 and CDR2 are SGHNT and YYREEE (reference sequence). The CDR3 spans 16 residues. The CDR3, as DNA: TGTGCCAACAGCTTAGGAGGACTTGCGGGCACAGATACGCAGTATTTT. Protein sequence: CANSLGGLAGTDTQYF.

This clonotype was recorded only once. One end of the junction is discordant with germline, which a read error may explain. V is TRBV20-1 and J is TRBJ2-1; the D gene could be TRBD1 or TRBD2 (6 bases each). This CDR3 spans 14 amino acids. Looked up from germline, CDR1 is DFQATT and CDR2 is SNEGSKA (reference sequence). The CDR3 DNA reads as TGCAGTGCTAGAGATGGGGGGCCTAGAGAGGAGCAGTTGTTC. Translating it yields CSARDGGPREEQLF.

About this clonotype itself: One junction end disagrees with the germline gene, perhaps due to a read error. This chain connects TRBV6-5 to TRBJ2-6, with 8 bases lining up with TRBD1. CDR3 size: 15 residues. CDR1 is MNHEY and CDR2 is SVGAGI in the germline V gene. This CDR3 is CASTRQGPGADVPTF. CDR3 bases: TGTGCCAGCACCCGACAGGGGCCCGGGGCCGACGTCCCGACTTTC.

This clonotype appeared once. No conserved phenylalanine or tryptophan is present at the end of the CDR3, so a read error is the likely explanation. The rearrangement uses TRBV11-2 and TRBJ2-1, with a tentative D call TRBD1 (5 bases). Germline V gives CDR1 SGHAT, CDR2 FQNNGV. The CDR3 length is 13 residues. This chain's CDR3 is CASSKDSYNEQFV. The CDR3 nucleotides are TGTGCCAGCAGCAAAGACAGCTACAATGAACAGTTCGTC.

The chain combines TRBV6-1 with TRBJ2-5, with D hard to call. Per germline, CDR1 MNHNS and CDR2 SASEGT. With 7 bases removed from V and 2 bases from J, the gap between germline ends came to 17 bases. This CDR3 contains 15 residues. The CDR3 region has the DNA TGTGCCAGCATACAGTCCCTGTCGGGTCAAGAGACCCAGTACTTC. The encoded protein is CASIQSLSGQETQYF.

Points on this clonotype: One end of the junction is discordant with germline, which a read error may explain. The chain couples TRBV6-1 to TRBJ2-7, with D uncertain. Per germline, CDR1 MNHNS and CDR2 SASEGT. The CDR3 extends over 11 amino acids. Here the CDR3 DNA reads TGTGCCAACAGTGAATTCTACGAGCAGTACTTC. This codes for CANSEFYEQYF.

On this clonotype itself: A much larger clone sits a single nucleotide away, making a read error possible. The gene calls are TRBV20-1 and TRBJ2-1, with unresolved D. Germline V gene lookup returns CDR1 DFQATT and CDR2 SNEGSKA (reference sequence). The CDR3 has 17 amino acids. The V and J ends lost 1 base and 0 bases respectively, with 16 bases between them. The CDR3 loop is CSARAPRGEISYNEQFF. The CDR3 region has the DNA TGCAGTGCTAGAGCTCCCCGAGGAGAAATCTCCTACAATGAGCAGTTCTTC.

The chain couples TRBV10-3 to TRBJ2-7; no clear D. V was cut by 3 bases and J by 6 bases, with 9 bases left in between. Per the germline V gene, CDR1 is ENHRY and CDR2 is SYGVKD. The CDR3 consists of 12 residues. CDR3 loop: CAISDGTIEQYF. CDR3 bases: TGTGCCATCAGTGACGGTACGATCGAGCAGTACTTC.

For this clonotype: This sequence may be a read error, since a much larger clone differs from it by one base. This rearrangement joins TRBV29-1 to TRBJ1-1; unclear D gene. Germline-derived CDR1 and CDR2 are SQVTM and ANQGSEA. CDR3 length: 13 amino acids. The CDR3 DNA is TGCGGCGTTGAAGACCCCCACCATCGAGGGGCTTTCTTT. Translation: CGVEDPHHRGAFF.

The CDR3 loop reads CATSDPTILGNEQFF. In DNA, the CDR3 is TGTGCCACCAGTGACCCGACAATACTAGGAAATGAGCAGTTCTTC. This chain uses TRBV24-1 with TRBJ2-1; possible D gene TRBD2, 5 bases. The V gene lost 4 bases and the J gene lost 7 bases, with 16 bases spanning the gap. Germline CDR1 KGHDR, CDR2 SFDVKD. The CDR3 extends over 15 amino acids.

CDR3 region: CASSRELAGSDTQYF. CDR3 in DNA: TGCGCCAGCAGCCGAGAACTAGCAGGATCAGATACGCAGTATTTT. The V call is TRBV4-1, the J call TRBJ2-3, with D perhaps matching TRBD2 (6 bases). The V gene's germline CDR1 is MGHRA and CDR2 YSYEKL. The CDR3 runs 15 residues. Trimming took 4 bases from V and 4 from J, leaving 15 bases between them.

The chain combines TRBV29-1 with TRBJ1-2; 9 nucleotides agree with TRBD1. CDR3 length equals 14 residues. Germline CDR1 reads SQVTM; CDR2 reads ANQGSEA. The V segment lost 4 bases and the J segment 14 bases; nucleotides outside the gene matches: 17. CDR3 amino acids: CSVATGGLGYGRTF. In DNA, the CDR3 is TGCAGCGTTGCGACAGGGGGATTAGGCTATGGCCGTACCTTC.

This rearrangement joins TRBV11-2 to TRBJ2-7; D gene unclear. Germline lookup yields CDR1 SGHAT and CDR2 FQNNGV. V lost 5 bases to trimming and J lost 2 bases, with 13 bases between them. The CDR3 loop spans 14 amino acids. As DNA, the CDR3 is TGTGCCAGCAGCCTACCCAGGAAGCCCTACGAGCAGTACGTC. This sequence encodes CASSLPRKPYEQYV.

The V call is TRBV11-3, the J call TRBJ2-2, with 7 nucleotides matching TRBD1. V dropped 6 bases and J dropped 7; count of bases not matched to a gene: 8. Germline CDR1 SGHNT, CDR2 YENEEA. This CDR3 has 14 amino acids. The CDR3 sequence is CASSSERQGGELFF. CDR3 DNA: TGTGCCAGCAGTTCGGAGAGACAGGGCGGGGAGCTGTTTTTT.

Notes on this clonotype: This may stem from a read error, because a much larger clone lies one nucleotide away. The chain employs TRBV6-1 and TRBJ2-3; no clear D. Germline lookup yields CDR1 MNHNS and CDR2 SASEGT. The V end lost 1 base, the J end lost 0 bases, and 11 bases lay between the germline ends. The CDR3 has 16 residues. The CDR3 nucleotides are TGTGCCAGCAGTGAAGGGGGAACAACTAGCACAGATACGCAGTATTTT. This gives the protein CASSEGGTTSTDTQYF.

The rearrangement uses TRBV11-2 and TRBJ1-5; D is unclear. V was pared by 1 base and J by 8 bases, with 9 bases between. CDR1 and CDR2 (germline): SGHAT, FQNNGV. This CDR3 contains 13 residues. The CDR3, as DNA: TGTGCCAGCAGCTTAGCGGAAGATAAGCCCCAGCATTTT. Its translation: CASSLAEDKPQHF.

With respect to this clonotype: Just one base apart from a much larger clone, this may be a read error. The chain links TRBV20-1 to TRBJ2-1; D possibly corresponds to TRBD1 (6 bases). Germline V gene data show CDR1 as DFQATT and CDR2 as SNEGSKA (reference sequence). V gave up 1 base and J gave up 10 bases, with 11 bases separating them. The CDR3 consists of 12 residues. CDR3 region: CSARVRGREQFF. CDR3 nucleotide sequence: TGCAGTGCTAGAGTCAGGGGTAGGGAGCAGTTCTTC.

As to this clonotype: A read error may account for a junction end that differs from germline. The gene calls are TRBV12-5 and TRBJ2-7; D ambiguous. This CDR3 is built from 12 residues. Per germline, CDR1 LGHNT and CDR2 FRNRAP. In DNA form, the CDR3 reads TGTGCTAGTGGCCCACCCCTAGGCGAGCCGTACTTC. Translating it yields CASGPPLGEPYF.

The V call is TRBV12-3 or TRBV12-4, the J call TRBJ1-5, with D unclear. Trimming left V 1 base short and J 5 bases short, with 9 bases between. The CDR3 is made up of 14 amino acids. CDR3 sequence reads: CASSLGGVDQPQHF. The CDR3, as DNA: TGTGCCAGCAGTTTAGGGGGAGTGGATCAGCCCCAGCATTTT.

Comments on this clonotype: Compared with germline, one end of the junction differs, possibly owing to a read error. This chain joins TRBV20-1 and TRBJ2-3, with TRBD2 matching 14 bases. CDR1 and CDR2 (germline): DFQATT, SNEGSKA (reference sequence). The CDR3 is 19 amino acids. CDR3 sequence: CSVTSNRLAGGRLTDTQYF. CDR3 sequence (DNA): TGCAGTGTTACCTCAAATAGACTAGCGGGAGGGCGACTTACAGATACTCAGTATTTT.

The chain joins TRBV6-6 to TRBJ2-6; D is unresolved. V lost 5 bases and J lost 4, with 15 bases in between. The CDR3 totals 16 residues. The germline CDR1 and CDR2 sequences are MNHNY and SVGAGI (reference sequence). CDR3 coding DNA: TGTGCCAGCAGTCACCTTTTACGTGGGGGGGCCAACGTCCTGACTTTC. Translated, it gives CASSHLLRGGANVLTF.

The V and J genes are TRBV11-2 and TRBJ2-7; tentatively, D is TRBD2 (5 bases). CDR3 size: 12 residues. The germline CDR1 and CDR2 sequences are SGHAT and FQNNGV. The V and J ends lost 6 bases and 4 bases respectively, with 10 bases between them. CDR3 coding DNA: TGTGCCAGCAGTCATAGCGAATACGAGCAGTACGTC. Translating gives CASSHSEYEQYV.